This paragraph reports one T cell receptor beta chain. The method was immunoSEQ multiplex PCR; TCRdb's version includes in-frame clones alone and lacks a portion of them. The table includes about 250,000 clones, more than 75% detected once. V lost 1 base to trimming and J lost 2 bases; unmatched junction nucleotides: 3. Per germline, CDR1 SGHTA and CDR2 FQGNSA. The CDR3 has 15 amino acids. This record comes from a study of blood T cell repertoires in COVID-19. The sample was peripheral blood. V gene TRBV7-2 combines with J gene TRBJ2-3; 7 nucleotides match TRBD1. The source of this sequence is a woman between 55 and 75 years old who had recovered from COVID-19. The CDR3, as DNA: TGTGCCAGCAGCTTAGGGGACAGCCTCACAGATACGCAGTATTTT. Translating it yields CASSLGDSLTDTQYF.